This entry is about one T cell receptor beta chain. What it recognizes is unknown. The data were taken from a study of blood T cells in healthy people across ages. Study conclusions and caveats: PBMCs went unsorted, and a conclusive naive versus antigen-experienced comparison was therefore prevented. Age brought a roughly linear fall in TCR beta diversity measured per million T cells.

Germline loops: CDR1 SGHKS, CDR2 YYEKEE (reference sequence). The V end was cut by 3 bases, the J end by 4 bases, with 14 bases between. CDR3 length: 15 residues. The use of a sample-barcoded 5' primer and a J-beta primer mix characterized a second PCR of 7 to 11 cycles. In TCRdb, the 5' RACE reads were re-called with MiXCR into one record per CDR3 protein. The repertoire holds fewer than 1,000,000 distinct CDR3 sequences, with roughly 44% as singletons. The sample taken for sequencing was blood. This sequence was found in a man between 60 and 75 years old in good health. The J gene is TRBJ1-5, the V gene TRBV5-5, with D perhaps matching TRBD1 (5 bases). In nucleotides, the CDR3 is TGTGCCAGCAGCTCGGGGGGTGGGCGTAATCAGCCCCAGCATTTT. Encoded protein: CASSSGGGRNQPQHF.